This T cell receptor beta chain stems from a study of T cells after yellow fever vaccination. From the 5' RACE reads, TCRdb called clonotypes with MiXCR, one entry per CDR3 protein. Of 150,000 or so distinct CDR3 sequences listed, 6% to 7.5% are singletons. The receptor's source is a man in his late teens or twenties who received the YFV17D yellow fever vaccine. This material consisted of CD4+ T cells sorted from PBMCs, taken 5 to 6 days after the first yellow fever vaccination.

The CDR3 reads CASSGTTTLADTQYF. CDR3 in DNA: TGTGCCAGCAGCGGAACGACTACCTTGGCAGATACGCAGTATTTT. The genes are TRBV5-4 and TRBJ2-3, with D perhaps matching TRBD2 (5 bases). Trimming removed 4 bases from V and 4 bases from J, with 16 bases in between. Germline CDR1 and CDR2: SGHNT and YYREEE (reference sequence). The CDR3 is 15 amino acids.